This T cell receptor beta chain originates from a study of CD8+ T cells in alopecia areata. The wider study: Tofacitinib ran 6 to 18 months, followed by 6 months off drug.

Study-level findings and limits: Tofacitinib significantly brought down scalp clonality and expanded CD8+ clones among top 100. Against the mouse data, patients shared TCRs less clearly, possibly for HLA reasons.

This clone was detected only once. The antigen remains unidentified. Treatment denoted: oral pan-JAK inhibitor, 5-10 mg twice daily. Isolated RNA was reverse transcribed into cDNA used as the sequencing template. The protocol was immunoSEQ multiplex PCR, while the TCRdb copy is restricted to in-frame clones and leaves out a portion. The sample holds under 200,000 clones; 50% to 70% are singletons and the top ten take over 0.85%. Material: CD4+ T cells sorted from blood, obtained at week 4, from a patient treated with tofacitinib. The receptor was derived from a human donor with alopecia areata.

CDR3 region: CASSEALRGGSPLHF. CDR3 nucleotide sequence: TGTGCCAGCAGTGAAGCGCTGAGGGGAGGTTCACCCCTCCACTTT. The chain carries TRBV2 and TRBJ1-6, with TRBD1 as a possible D gene (5 bases). Germline CDR1 and CDR2: SNHLY and FYNNEI. V lost 0 bases to trimming and J lost 9 bases, with 12 bases between them. The CDR3 is made up of 15 amino acids.